Shown below are 17 T cell receptor beta chains from a single sample sequenced in a study of blood T cell repertoires in COVID-19. This table comes from immunoSEQ multiplex PCR, and its TCRdb copy is limited to in-frame clones, with some not included. The data contain 35,000 to 45,000 clones, roughly 88% of them seen just once; the ten biggest clones take up around 2.3%. Sample: peripheral blood. The origin of the receptors is a human donor in a cohort sampled during active COVID-19.

The chain recombines TRBV6-1 with TRBJ2-7; 9 bases are shared with TRBD2. This CDR3 has 15 amino acids. Germline CDR1 and CDR2: MNHNS and SASEGT. Unmatched junction bases numbered 0, after V lost 0 bases and J lost 0 bases. The CDR3 sequence is CASSEASGGSYEQYF. The CDR3 DNA reads as TGTGCCAGCAGTGAAGCTAGCGGGGGCTCCTACGAGCAGTACTTC.

J is TRBJ2-5 and V is TRBV7-9; 7 bases fit TRBD2. V shed 0 bases and J 5 bases; nucleotides not matched to a gene: 3. This CDR3 comprises 14 residues. Looked up from germline, CDR1 is SEHNR and CDR2 is FQNEAQ (reference sequence). The CDR3: CASSLAGGAETQYF. The CDR3 nucleotides are TGTGCCAGCAGCTTAGCGGGAGGGGCTGAGACCCAGTACTTC.

This chain uses TRBV27 with TRBJ2-2, with 7 bases identical to TRBD1. Germline lookup yields CDR1 MNHEY and CDR2 SMNVEV (reference sequence). V was clipped by 5 bases and J by 4 bases; unmatched bases: 7. The CDR3 totals 15 residues. The CDR3 loop is CASSGQVSLTGELFF. For the CDR3, the DNA is TGTGCCAGCAGTGGACAGGTTTCACTCACCGGGGAGCTGTTTTTT.

The chain uses TRBV2 and TRBJ2-4, with no clear D. The CDR3 sequence is 12 residues long. V was cut by 3 bases and J by 11 bases, with 11 bases left in between. CDR1 is SNHLY, CDR2 FYNNEI, per germline. The CDR3 DNA is TGTGCCAGCAGTGATGGCCTTGGTCTTCAGTACTTC. It yields the protein CASSDGLGLQYF.

The chain has TRBV19 and TRBJ2-3; possible D gene TRBD2, 5 bases. The V end lost 4 bases, the J end lost 2 bases, and 10 bases lay between the germline ends. Germline V gene data show CDR1 as LNHDA and CDR2 as SQIVND (reference sequence). The CDR3 extends over 14 amino acids. CDR3: CASSRGRDTDTQYF. The CDR3 bases are TGTGCCAGTAGTAGAGGGAGAGACACAGATACGCAGTATTTT. Full variable domain (remainder filled in from reference TRBV19 and TRBJ2-3): DGGITQSPKYLFRKEGQNVTLSCEQNLNHDAMYWYRQDPGQGLRLIYYSQIVNDFQKGDIAEGYSVSREKKESFPLTVTSAQKNPTAFYLCASSRGRDTDTQYFGPGTRLTVL.

This clone was seen a single time. The chain recombines TRBV7-9 with TRBJ1-2; no reliable D call. This CDR3 has 14 amino acids. V shed 1 base and J shed 3 bases, with 9 bases lying between them. In germline, CDR1 is SEHNR, CDR2 FQNEAQ (reference sequence). The CDR3 DNA is TGTGCCAGCAGCTTAGGGGGAGACCACTATGGCTACACCTTC. Its translation is CASSLGGDHYGYTF.

This chain uses TRBV19 with TRBJ2-2; 9 bases fit TRBD1. CDR1 is LNHDA and CDR2 is SQIVND in the germline V gene (reference sequence). There are 14 residues in the CDR3. V trimming: 9 bases; J trimming: 4 bases; junction bases outside the gene matches: 6. The chain's CDR3 is CASAGTGSTGELFF. DNA for the CDR3: TGTGCCAGCGCCGGGACAGGGTCCACCGGGGAGCTGTTTTTT.

The chain uses TRBV7-2 and TRBJ1-1, with 7 bases identical to TRBD1. This CDR3 spans 14 amino acids. Germline CDR1 and CDR2: SGHTA and FQGNSA. V lost 3 bases and J lost 2; bases outside the gene matches: 3. In nucleotides, the CDR3 is TGTGCCAGCAGCTTGCAGGGGGTCAACACTGAAGCTTTCTTT. This codes for CASSLQGVNTEAFF.

This rearrangement joins TRBV3-1 (or the pseudogene TRBV3-2) to TRBJ2-7; 16 nucleotides match TRBD2. V lost 6 bases, J lost 7 bases, and 9 bases stayed unmatched. This CDR3 has 16 amino acids. Looked up from germline, CDR1 is LGHDT and CDR2 is YNNKEL (reference sequence). CDR3 bases: TGTGCCAGCAGGACGGGACTAGCGGGGGGGCGAGGGGAGCAGTACTTC. Translating it yields CASRTGLAGGRGEQYF.

This sequence joins TRBV7-8 and TRBJ2-7; D possibly corresponds to TRBD1 (6 bases). The CDR3 length is 15 residues. Germline CDR1 SGHVS, CDR2 FQNEAQ. Trimming took off 5 bases at V and 1 base at J, with 15 bases between the two ends. DNA of the CDR3: TGTGCCAGCAGCCAGGAGTGGGGGCCATCCTACGAGCAGTACTTC. It encodes CASSQEWGPSYEQYF.

The V gene is TRBV6-5, the J gene TRBJ2-7; 7 bases map to TRBD1. Germline V gene sequence: CDR1 MNHEY, CDR2 SVGAGI. V shed 7 bases, J shed 7 bases, and the junction held 7 bases outside the gene matches. The CDR3 extends over 12 amino acids. CDR3 sequence: CASKRGQLEQYF. Written as DNA, the CDR3 is TGTGCCAGCAAAAGGGGGCAGTTGGAGCAGTACTTC.

The V and J genes are TRBV6-6 and TRBJ1-6, with TRBD1 matching over 7 bases. Germline CDR1 is MNHNY and CDR2 is SVGAGI (reference sequence). V shed 5 bases and J 5 bases; nucleotides not matched to a gene: 3. The CDR3 consists of 14 residues. The CDR3 nucleotides read TGTGCCAGCAGTGGCGACAGGGATAATTCACCCCTCCACTTT. Its translation: CASSGDRDNSPLHF.

The J gene is TRBJ1-4, the V gene TRBV30, with D possibly being TRBD1 (6 bases). This CDR3 spans 15 amino acids. Germline V gene lookup returns CDR1 GTSNPN and CDR2 SVGIG (reference sequence). V was pared by 5 bases and J by 5 bases, with 18 bases between. The chain's CDR3 is CAWSTGGAQNEKLFF. The CDR3 DNA reads as TGTGCCTGGTCGACAGGCGGCGCGCAAAATGAAAAACTGTTTTTT.

The chain uses TRBV5-1 and TRBJ2-5, with TRBD2 matching over 13 bases. This CDR3 contains 16 residues. Per the germline V gene, CDR1 is SGHRS and CDR2 is YFSETQ. V gave up 5 bases and J gave up 1 base; unmatched junction bases: 5. CDR3 coding DNA: TGCGCCAGCAGAAAGGGGACTAGCGGGGTCCAAGAGACCCAGTACTTC. Its protein is CASRKGTSGVQETQYF.

CDR3 loop: CASNLDSDTQYF. CDR3 in DNA: TGTGCCAGCAATCTCGACTCCGATACGCAGTATTTT. The chain links TRBV2 to TRBJ2-3; the D is unclear. The CDR3 is 12 amino acids. Germline V gene lookup returns CDR1 SNHLY and CDR2 FYNNEI. The V end was cut by 7 bases, the J end by 6 bases, with 11 bases between.

The chain joins TRBV7-2 to TRBJ2-5, with TRBD1 matching over 7 bases. This CDR3 spans 13 amino acids. CDR1 SGHTA and CDR2 FQGNSA come from the germline V gene. V gave up 5 bases and J gave up 5 bases; unmatched junction bases: 5. CDR3 DNA sequence: TGTGCCAGCAGCACCTACAGGGGTGAGACCCAGTACTTC. This translates into CASSTYRGETQYF. Supplemented by reference TRBV7-2 and TRBJ2-5, the full variable domain reads GAGVSQSPSNKVTEKGKDVELRCDPISGHTALYWYRQSLGQGLEFLIYFQGNSAPDKSGLPSDRFSAERTGGSVSTLTIQRTQQEDSAVYLCASSTYRGETQYFGPGTRLLVL.

The chain employs TRBV3-1 (or the pseudogene TRBV3-2) and TRBJ1-5, with D maybe TRBD1 (6 bases). The V gene's germline CDR1 is LGHDT and CDR2 YNNKEL (reference sequence). CDR3 length equals 14 residues. Deletions cut 1 base from V and 4 bases from J, with 8 bases between. CDR3 sequence (DNA): TGTGCCAGCAGCCAAGCACAGGGTAATCAGCCCCAGCATTTT. This translates into CASSQAQGNQPQHF.